The rows below give T cell receptor beta chains drawn from one sample of a study of blood T cell repertoires in COVID-19. Clones were read by immunoSEQ multiplex PCR, and TCRdb kept only the in-frame ones, dropping some. The repertoire includes roughly 200,000 clones, about 88% of them detected once, and less than 7.5% sits in the top ten. Input material: peripheral blood. The receptors originated from a woman aged 40-49 years who had recovered from COVID-19. Each CDR3 is given with its conserved first and last residue. A D gene is named only where the DNA matches it firmly. The size field is filled for only some rows; it gives once, few, many or a size class.

clone_size	v_call	cdr3_length	j_call	d_call	cdr3_aa	cdr3_nt
.	TRBV4-3	14	TRBJ2-3	TRBD1	CASSPSLDRAAQYF	TGCGCCAGCAGCCCCTCGCTCGACAGGGCGGCGCAGTATTTT
.	TRBV10-3	13	TRBJ1-5	.	CAISSEDNQPQHF	TGTGCCATCTCCAGCGAGGACAATCAGCCCCAGCATTTT
.	TRBV28	15	TRBJ1-1	TRBD1	CASSARQGGYTEAFF	TGTGCCAGCAGCGCCCGACAGGGAGGATACACTGAAGCTTTCTTT
.	TRBV28	14	TRBJ1-2	.	CASKGRGFLYGYTF	TGTGCCAGCAAGGGTAGAGGGTTCTTGTATGGCTACACCTTC
.	TRBV4-1	15	TRBJ2-1	.	CASSQEGTYYNEQFF	TGCGCCAGCAGCCAAGAGGGGACTTATTACAATGAGCAGTTCTTC
.	TRBV19	15	TRBJ1-1	.	CASSIEAGWNTEAFF	TGTGCCAGTAGTATAGAGGCAGGTTGGAACACTGAAGCTTTCTTT
.	TRBV10-3	12	TRBJ1-1	.	CAARDKNTEAFF	TGTGCCGCACGAGACAAGAACACTGAAGCTTTCTTT
.	TRBV7-6	15	TRBJ1-2	.	CASSLEGDLPYGYTF	TGTGCCAGCAGCTTAGAAGGGGATCTACCCTATGGCTACACCTTC
.	TRBV27	16	TRBJ1-5	TRBD1	CASGIRQGTAGQPQHF	TGTGCCAGCGGCATAAGACAGGGTACCGCGGGTCAGCCCCAGCATTTT
.	TRBV6-5	14	TRBJ1-1	.	CASSWAGGNTEAFF	TGTGCCAGCAGTTGGGCAGGAGGAAACACTGAAGCTTTCTTT
.	TRBV18	15	TRBJ2-3	TRBD1	CASSLRRTGADTQYF	TGTGCCAGCTCACTACGGAGGACAGGGGCAGATACGCAGTATTTT
.	TRBV12-2	17	TRBJ2-7	.	CASRLVVFGTDYYEQYF	TGTGCAAGTCGCTTAGTAGTTTTTGGGACAGACTATTACGAGCAGTACTTC
.	TRBV27	12	TRBJ2-1	.	CASSSPSYEQFF	TGTGCCAGCAGCTCCCCTAGTTATGAGCAGTTCTTC
.	TRBV5-5	18	TRBJ2-1	TRBD2	CASRVGLAGANTYNEQFF	TGTGCCAGCAGAGTGGGACTAGCGGGGGCAAATACCTACAATGAGCAGTTCTTC
once	TRBV2	13	TRBJ1-2	.	CASRPWDKGGYTF	TGTGCCAGCAGGCCATGGGACAAAGGAGGCTACACCTTC
.	TRBV10-3	16	TRBJ2-3	TRBD2	CAIMGVAGQKTNTQYF	TGTGCCATCATGGGAGTAGCGGGGCAGAAGACGAATACGCAGTATTTT
.	TRBV19	16	TRBJ2-2	TRBD1	CASSEQGTPGTGELFF	TGTGCCAGTAGTGAACAGGGGACGCCGGGCACCGGGGAGCTGTTTTTT
.	TRBV25-1	14	TRBJ2-7	TRBD2	CASSVAGVDYEQYF	TGTGCCAGCAGTGTAGCGGGAGTAGACTACGAGCAGTACTTC
.	TRBV2	16	TRBJ1-5	TRBD1	CASRQRQGASNQPQHF	TGTGCCAGCAGGCAACGACAGGGGGCATCAAATCAGCCCCAGCATTTT
.	TRBV6-4	14	TRBJ1-2	.	CASSDSNSVPGYTF	TGTGCCAGCAGTGACTCGAATTCGGTTCCTGGCTACACCTTC